Below are 11 T cell receptor beta chains sequenced from a single sample in a study of T-cell memory formation after mild COVID-19. TCRdb used MiXCR to reprocess the 5' RACE reads, holding one entry per CDR3 protein. The sample has under 250,000 distinct CDR3 sequences, over 9.5% seen once. The sample comprised PBMCs or a T cell subset sorted from them (not recorded which). The source is a young man who had mild COVID-19 (a few samples of this study predate the infection). Cell type and time point are not known.

This clonotype turned up a few times. This chain connects TRBV4-1 to TRBJ2-1; no clear D. The CDR3 sequence is 14 residues long. With 3 bases removed from V and 10 bases from J, the gap between germline ends came to 16 bases. The germline V gene encodes CDR1 MGHRA and CDR2 YSYEKL. CDR3 sequence reads: CASSQPLTNGEQFF. DNA for the CDR3: TGCGCCAGCAGCCAGCCCCTCACCAATGGGGAGCAGTTCTTC.

V and J are TRBV3-1 and TRBJ1-5; D remains unclear. Trimming pared 0 bases from V and 6 bases from J, leaving 12 bases between. CDR1 is LGHDT and CDR2 is YNNKEL in the germline V gene (reference sequence). The CDR3 sequence is 15 residues long. The CDR3 DNA follows: TGTGCCAGCAGCCAAGATTTTACGTCGGCTCAGCCCCAGCATTTT. Amino acids: CASSQDFTSAQPQHF.

The table lists this clonotype with a few counts. The genes are TRBV5-1 and TRBJ2-3; D remains unclear. Deletions cut 2 bases from V and 5 bases from J, with 21 bases between. CDR1 and CDR2 (germline): SGHRS, YFSETQ. The length of the CDR3 is 17 residues. The CDR3 region is CASSFVNPDVGRDTQYF. CDR3 nucleotide sequence: TGCGCCAGCAGCTTTGTAAACCCCGACGTTGGTAGAGATACGCAGTATTTT.

This clonotype showed up just a few times. The V gene is TRBV3-1, the J gene TRBJ1-6, with 9 bases that match TRBD1. V shed 3 bases and J 6 bases; nucleotides not matched to a gene: 3. Germline loops: CDR1 LGHDT, CDR2 YNNKEL (reference sequence). The CDR3 is made up of 15 amino acids. Here the CDR3 DNA reads TGTGCCAGCAGCCATGGGGACAGGGTTAATTCACCCCTCCACTTT. This codes for CASSHGDRVNSPLHF.

This clonotype was seen only a few times. This sequence joins TRBV6-5 and TRBJ2-1; D unresolved. The CDR3 sequence is 12 residues long. Germline CDR1 and CDR2: MNHEY and SVGAGI. V lost 6 bases and J 13 bases, leaving 16 bases between the germline ends. CDR3 bases: TGTGCCAGCAGCCGCCCCGAGGTTAGCCAGTTCTTC. This encodes CASSRPEVSQFF.

This clonotype occurred a few times. The rearrangement joins TRBV6-4 to TRBJ2-5, with D unclear. V lost 2 bases and J lost 5, with 6 bases in between. CDR3 size: 12 residues. Per germline, CDR1 MRHNA and CDR2 SNTAGT. The CDR3 sequence is CASSDSTETQYF. CDR3 coding DNA: TGTGCCAGCAGTGACAGTACGGAGACCCAGTACTTC.

This clonotype was seen more than once but under ten times. The CDR3: CASSYGDPGRGYTF. CDR3 sequence (DNA): TGTGCCAGCAGTTATGGGGACCCCGGGCGCGGCTACACCTTC. The genes are TRBV6-2 or TRBV6-3 and TRBJ1-2, with D possibly being TRBD1 (5 bases). CDR1 and CDR2 from the germline V gene are MNHEY and SVGEGT. This CDR3 has 14 residues. Trimming cost V 3 bases and J 8 bases, with 16 bases left between them.

The chain joins TRBV4-2 to TRBJ1-4, with D hard to call. In germline, CDR1 is LGHNA, CDR2 YNFKEQ. This CDR3 comprises 15 residues. Trimming shortened V by 0 bases and J by 6 bases, and 11 bases separated the two germline ends. The CDR3 is CASSQDRGIYEKLFF. The DNA of the CDR3 is TGTGCCAGCAGCCAAGATCGTGGAATCTATGAAAAACTGTTTTTT.

This clonotype showed up just a few times. The chain carries TRBV2 and TRBJ2-1, with D maybe TRBD2 (5 bases). In germline, CDR1 is SNHLY, CDR2 FYNNEI. CDR3 length equals 14 residues. V was cut by 5 bases and J by 10 bases, with 18 bases left in between. CDR3 sequence reads: CASSREGLSGEQFF. CDR3 sequence (DNA): TGTGCCAGCAGTCGCGAGGGCCTATCAGGCGAGCAGTTCTTC.

This clonotype was recorded many times. J is TRBJ2-7 and V is TRBV18; D uncertain. Germline assignment: CDR1 KGHSH and CDR2 LQKENI. The CDR3 consists of 13 residues. V lost 3 bases to trimming and J lost 1 base, with 7 bases between them. CDR3 residues: CASSPGASYEQYF. For the CDR3, the DNA is TGTGCCAGCTCACCGGGTGCTTCCTACGAGCAGTACTTC.

The chain uses TRBV5-4 and TRBJ1-1, with no clear D. Between the trimmed V and J ends, which lost 1 base and 4 bases, there was a span of 8 bases. This CDR3 contains 13 residues. CDR1 and CDR2 from the germline V gene are SGHNT and YYREEE (reference sequence). CDR3 in DNA: TGTGCCAGCAGCTTGCCCCGGGCCACTGAAGCTTTCTTT. Its protein is CASSLPRATEAFF.